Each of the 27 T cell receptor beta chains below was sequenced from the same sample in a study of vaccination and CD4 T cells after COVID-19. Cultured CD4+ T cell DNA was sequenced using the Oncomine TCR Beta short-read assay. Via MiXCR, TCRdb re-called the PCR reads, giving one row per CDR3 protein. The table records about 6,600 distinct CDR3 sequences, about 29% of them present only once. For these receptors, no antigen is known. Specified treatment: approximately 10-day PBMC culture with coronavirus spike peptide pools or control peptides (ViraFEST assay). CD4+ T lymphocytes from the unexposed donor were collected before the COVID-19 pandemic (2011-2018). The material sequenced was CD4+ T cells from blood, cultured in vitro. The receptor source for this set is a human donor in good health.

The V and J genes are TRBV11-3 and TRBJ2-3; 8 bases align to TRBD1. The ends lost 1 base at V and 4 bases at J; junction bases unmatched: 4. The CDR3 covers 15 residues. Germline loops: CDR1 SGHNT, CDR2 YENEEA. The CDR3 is CASSLGAGGPDTQYF. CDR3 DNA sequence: TGTGCCAGCAGCTTAGGAGCAGGGGGCCCAGATACGCAGTATTTT. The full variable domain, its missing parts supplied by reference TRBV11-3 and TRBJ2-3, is EAGVVQSPRYKIIEKKQPVAFWCNPISGHNTLYWYLQNLGQGPELLIRYENEEAVDDSQLPKDRFSAERLKGVDSTLKIQPAELGDSAVYLCASSLGAGGPDTQYFGPGTRLTVL.

CDR3 coding DNA: TGTGCCAGCAGCCCCCCTGGACATCAGAACACTGAAGCTTTCTTT. Its translation is CASSPPGHQNTEAFF. The chain couples TRBV27 to TRBJ1-1; D is perhaps TRBD1 (5 bases). V shed 6 bases and J shed 1 base, with 15 bases lying between them. This CDR3 has 15 amino acids. Germline V gene lookup returns CDR1 MNHEY and CDR2 SMNVEV (reference sequence).

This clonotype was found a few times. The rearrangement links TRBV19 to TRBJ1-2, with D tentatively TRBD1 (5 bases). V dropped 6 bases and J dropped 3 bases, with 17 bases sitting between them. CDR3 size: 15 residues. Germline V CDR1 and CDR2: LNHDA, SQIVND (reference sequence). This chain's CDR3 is CASRLQGPIHYGYTF. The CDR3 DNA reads TGTGCCAGTAGACTGCAGGGTCCGATTCACTATGGCTACACCTTC.

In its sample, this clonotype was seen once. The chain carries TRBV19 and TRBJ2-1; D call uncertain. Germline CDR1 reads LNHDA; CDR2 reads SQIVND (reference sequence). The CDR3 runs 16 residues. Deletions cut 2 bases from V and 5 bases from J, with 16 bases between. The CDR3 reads CASSISPGALNNEQFF. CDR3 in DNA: TGTGCCAGTAGTATAAGCCCCGGAGCGCTCAACAATGAGCAGTTCTTC.

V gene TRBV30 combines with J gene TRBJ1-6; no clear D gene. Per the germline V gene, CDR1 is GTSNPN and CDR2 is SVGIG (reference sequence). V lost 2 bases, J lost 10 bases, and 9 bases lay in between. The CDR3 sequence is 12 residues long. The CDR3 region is CAWSLVKSPLHF. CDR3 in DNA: TGTGCCTGGAGTCTGGTAAAATCACCCCTCCACTTT.

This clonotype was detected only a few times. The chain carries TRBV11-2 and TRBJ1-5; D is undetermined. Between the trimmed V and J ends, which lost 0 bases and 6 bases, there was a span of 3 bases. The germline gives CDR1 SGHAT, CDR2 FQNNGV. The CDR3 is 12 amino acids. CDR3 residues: CASSLEGQPQHF. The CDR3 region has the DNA TGTGCCAGCAGCTTAGAGGGTCAGCCCCAGCATTTT.

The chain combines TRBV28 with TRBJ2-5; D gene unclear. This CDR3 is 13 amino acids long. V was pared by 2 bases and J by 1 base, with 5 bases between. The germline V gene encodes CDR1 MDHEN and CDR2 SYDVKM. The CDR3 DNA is TGTGCCAGCAGTTTAGTAGGCCAAGAGACCCAGTACTTC. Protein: CASSLVGQETQYF. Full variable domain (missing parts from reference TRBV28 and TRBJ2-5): DVKVTQSSRYLVKRTGEKVFLECVQDMDHENMFWYRQDPGLGLRLIYFSYDVKMKEKGDIPEGYSVSREKKERFSLILESASTNQTSMYLCASSLVGQETQYFGPGTRLLVL.

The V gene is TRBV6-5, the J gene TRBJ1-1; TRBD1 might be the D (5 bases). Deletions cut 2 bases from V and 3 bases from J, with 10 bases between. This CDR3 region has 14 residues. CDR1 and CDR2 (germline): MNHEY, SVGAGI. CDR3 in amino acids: CASSYRTQDTEAFF. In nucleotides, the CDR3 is TGTGCCAGCAGTTACCGCACACAGGACACTGAAGCTTTCTTT.

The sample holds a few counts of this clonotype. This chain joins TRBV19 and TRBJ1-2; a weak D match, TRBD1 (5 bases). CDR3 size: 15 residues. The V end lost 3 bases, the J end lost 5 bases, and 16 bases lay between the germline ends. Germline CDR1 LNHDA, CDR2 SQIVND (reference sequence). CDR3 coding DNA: TGTGCCAGTAGTATGGTTGGGGCCGCAAATTATGGCTACACCTTC. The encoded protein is CASSMVGAANYGYTF.

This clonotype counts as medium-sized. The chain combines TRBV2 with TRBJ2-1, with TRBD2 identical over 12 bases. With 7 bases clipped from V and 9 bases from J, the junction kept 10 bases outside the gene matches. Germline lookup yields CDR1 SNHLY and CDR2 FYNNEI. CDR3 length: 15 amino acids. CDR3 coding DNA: TGTGCCAGCACCTTTAGGACTAGCGGGGAAAGTGAGCAGTTCTTC. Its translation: CASTFRTSGESEQFF.

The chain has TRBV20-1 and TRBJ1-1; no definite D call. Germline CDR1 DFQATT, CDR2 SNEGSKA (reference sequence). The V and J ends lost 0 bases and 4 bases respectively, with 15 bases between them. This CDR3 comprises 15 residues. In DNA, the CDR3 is TGCAGTGCTAGAGATTCCGGGGTTGGCGGCACTGAAGCTTTCTTT. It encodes CSARDSGVGGTEAFF.

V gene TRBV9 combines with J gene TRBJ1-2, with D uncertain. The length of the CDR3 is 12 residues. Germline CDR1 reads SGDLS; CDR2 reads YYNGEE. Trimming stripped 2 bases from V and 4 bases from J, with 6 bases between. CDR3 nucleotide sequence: TGTGCCAGCAGCGTCGATACCTATGGCTACACCTTC. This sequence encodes CASSVDTYGYTF.

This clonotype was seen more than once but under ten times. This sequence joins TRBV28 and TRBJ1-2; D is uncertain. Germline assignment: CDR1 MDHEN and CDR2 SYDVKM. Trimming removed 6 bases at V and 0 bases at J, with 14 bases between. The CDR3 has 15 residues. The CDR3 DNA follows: TGTGCCAGCAGGCCCGGCCTCAGCGCTAACTATGGCTACACCTTC. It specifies CASRPGLSANYGYTF.

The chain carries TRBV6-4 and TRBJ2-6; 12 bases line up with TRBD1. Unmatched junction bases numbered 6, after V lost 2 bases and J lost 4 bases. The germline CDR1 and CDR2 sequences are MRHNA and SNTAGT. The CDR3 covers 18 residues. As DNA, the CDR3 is TGTGCCAGCAGTGACGGGGGACAGGGGGCATCAGGGGCCAACGTCCTGACTTTC. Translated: CASSDGGQGASGANVLTF.

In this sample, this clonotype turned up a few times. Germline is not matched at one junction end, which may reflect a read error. This chain's CDR3 is CSARDRGNPEAFF. DNA for the CDR3: TGCAGTGCTAGAGATCGAGGGAACCCTGAAGCTTTCTTT. This chain joins TRBV20-1 and TRBJ1-1, with D hard to call. The CDR3 is 13 amino acids. Germline CDR1 DFQATT, CDR2 SNEGSKA (reference sequence).

Here the CDR3 reads CASSLIRTGELFF. The CDR3, as DNA: TGTGCCAGCAGCTTAATTCGTACCGGGGAGCTGTTTTTT. The chain recombines TRBV7-3 with TRBJ2-2, with no clear D. The CDR3 has 13 residues. CDR1 and CDR2 from the germline V gene are SGHTA and FQGTGA. V was shortened by 1 base and J by 5 bases, with 5 bases between the two germline ends. The variable domain in full, with the rest retrieved from reference TRBV7-3 and TRBJ2-2, is GAGVSQTPSNKVTEKGKYVELRCDPISGHTALYWYRQSLGQGPEFLIYFQGTGAADDSGLPNDRFFAVRPEGSVSTLKIQRTERGDSAVYLCASSLIRTGELFFGEGSRLTVL.

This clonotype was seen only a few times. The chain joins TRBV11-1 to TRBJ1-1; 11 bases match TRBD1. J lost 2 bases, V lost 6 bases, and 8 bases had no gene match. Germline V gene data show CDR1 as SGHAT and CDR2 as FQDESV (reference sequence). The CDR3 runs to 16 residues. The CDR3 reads CASRLGTGGVNTEAFF. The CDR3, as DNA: TGTGCCAGCAGACTTGGGACAGGGGGGGTAAACACTGAAGCTTTCTTT.

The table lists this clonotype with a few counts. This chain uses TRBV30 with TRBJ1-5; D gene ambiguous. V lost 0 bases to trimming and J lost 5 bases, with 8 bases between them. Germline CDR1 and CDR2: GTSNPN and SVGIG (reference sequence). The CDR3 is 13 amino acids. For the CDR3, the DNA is TGTGCCTGGAGTGTGAGTAGAGATCAGCCCCAGCATTTT. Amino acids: CAWSVSRDQPQHF.

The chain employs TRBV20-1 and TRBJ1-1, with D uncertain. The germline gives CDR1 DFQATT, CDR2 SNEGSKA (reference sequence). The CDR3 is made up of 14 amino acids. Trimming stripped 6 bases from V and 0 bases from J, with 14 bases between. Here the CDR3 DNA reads TGCAGTGCCTCCCGATTAGCGTTGAACACTGAAGCTTTCTTT. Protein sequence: CSASRLALNTEAFF.

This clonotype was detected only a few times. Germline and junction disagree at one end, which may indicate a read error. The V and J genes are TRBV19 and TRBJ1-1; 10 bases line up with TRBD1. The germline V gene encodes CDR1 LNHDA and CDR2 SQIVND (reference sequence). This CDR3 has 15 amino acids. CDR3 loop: CASSSGQGGSAEAFF. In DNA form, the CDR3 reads TGTGCCAGTAGTAGCGGACAGGGGGGGTCGGCTGAGGCTTTCTTT.

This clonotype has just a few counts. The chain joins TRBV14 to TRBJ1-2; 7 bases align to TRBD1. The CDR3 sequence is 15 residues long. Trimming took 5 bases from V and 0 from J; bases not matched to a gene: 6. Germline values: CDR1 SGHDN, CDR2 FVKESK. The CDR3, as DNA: TGTGCCAGCAGCGGACGTCAGGGGGCTAACTATGGCTACACCTTC. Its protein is CASSGRQGANYGYTF. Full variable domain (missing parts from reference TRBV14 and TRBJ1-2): EAGVTQFPSHSVIEKGQTVTLRCDPISGHDNLYWYRRVMGKEIKFLLHFVKESKQDESGMPNNRFLAERTGGTYSTLKVQPAELEDSGVYFCASSGRQGANYGYTFGSGTRLTVV.

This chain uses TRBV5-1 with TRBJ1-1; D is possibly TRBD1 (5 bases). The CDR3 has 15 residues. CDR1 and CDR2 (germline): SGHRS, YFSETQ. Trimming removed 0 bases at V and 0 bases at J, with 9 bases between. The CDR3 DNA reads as TGCGCCAGCAGCTTGGCTGGGGGACTGAACACTGAAGCTTTCTTT. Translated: CASSLAGGLNTEAFF.

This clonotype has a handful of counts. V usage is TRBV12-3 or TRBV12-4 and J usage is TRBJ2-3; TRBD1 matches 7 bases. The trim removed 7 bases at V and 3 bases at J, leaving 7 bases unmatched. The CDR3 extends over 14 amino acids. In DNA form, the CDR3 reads TGTGCCAGCAACGACAGGGCGCGGACAGATACGCAGTATTTT. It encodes CASNDRARTDTQYF.

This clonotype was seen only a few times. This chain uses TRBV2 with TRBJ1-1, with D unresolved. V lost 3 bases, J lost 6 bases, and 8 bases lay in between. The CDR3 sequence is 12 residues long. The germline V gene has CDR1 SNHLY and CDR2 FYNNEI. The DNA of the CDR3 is TGTGCCAGCAGTGATGGGGAGGCTGAAGCTTTCTTT. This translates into CASSDGEAEAFF.

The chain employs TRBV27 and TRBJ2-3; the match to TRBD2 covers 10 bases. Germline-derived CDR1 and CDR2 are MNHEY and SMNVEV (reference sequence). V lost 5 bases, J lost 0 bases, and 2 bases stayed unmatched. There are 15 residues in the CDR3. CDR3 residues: CASSGLAESTDTQYF. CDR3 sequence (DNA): TGTGCCAGCAGTGGACTAGCGGAAAGCACAGATACGCAGTATTTT.

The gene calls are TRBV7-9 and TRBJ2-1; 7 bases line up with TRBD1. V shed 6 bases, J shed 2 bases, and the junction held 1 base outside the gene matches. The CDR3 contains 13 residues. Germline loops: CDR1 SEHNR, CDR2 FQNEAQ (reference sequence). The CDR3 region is CASRGTAYNEQFF. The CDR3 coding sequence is TGTGCCAGCAGGGGGACAGCCTACAATGAGCAGTTCTTC.

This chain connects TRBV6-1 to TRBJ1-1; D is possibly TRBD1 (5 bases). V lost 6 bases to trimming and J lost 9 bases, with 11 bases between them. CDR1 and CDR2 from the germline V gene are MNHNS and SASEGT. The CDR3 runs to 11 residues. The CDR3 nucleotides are TGTGCCAGCAGAACTACAGGAAAAGCTTTCTTT. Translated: CASRTTGKAFF.